This is a list of T cell receptor beta chains from one sample in a study of blood T cell repertoires in COVID-19. Clones were sequenced by immunoSEQ multiplex PCR, and TCRdb holds only the in-frame ones, with some missing. The sample lists more than 95,000 clones, about four fifths occurring once. Sequenced input: peripheral blood. Source of these receptors: a man aged 25-45 years with COVID-19, enrolled during active disease. The CDR3 runs from the conserved cysteine through the conserved F or W. The order of the fields is J gene, clone size, V gene, D gene, CDR3 DNA, CDR3 protein. The D gene is left open where the match is weak. Clone size is given for some rows only: seen once, a few or many times, or a class if the clone is expanded.

j_gene: TRBJ1-4; abundance: .; v_gene: TRBV24-1; d_gene: .; CDR3nt: TGTGCCACCAGTGATGGGTTCCGGGCAGGGGCTAATGAAAAACTGTTTTTT; CDR3aa: CATSDGFRAGANEKLFF
j_gene: TRBJ1-1; abundance: .; v_gene: TRBV5-1; d_gene: .; CDR3nt: TGCGCCAGCAGCTTGGACAGGGTTGCGGACACTGAAGCTTTCTTT; CDR3aa: CASSLDRVADTEAFF
j_gene: TRBJ2-5; abundance: .; v_gene: TRBV14; d_gene: TRBD1; CDR3nt: TGTGCCAGCAGCCCCGGACAGGGGGCAGGGACAGAACAAGAGACCCAGTACTTC; CDR3aa: CASSPGQGAGTEQETQYF
j_gene: TRBJ2-7; abundance: .; v_gene: TRBV10-3; d_gene: .; CDR3nt: TGTGCCATCAACGAGGGCCCAAGAGAGTCCTACGAGCAGTACTTC; CDR3aa: CAINEGPRESYEQYF
j_gene: TRBJ1-2; abundance: .; v_gene: TRBV2; d_gene: .; CDR3nt: TGTGCCAGCAGTGTGGCCCTTTACGCTAACTATGGCTACACCTTC; CDR3aa: CASSVALYANYGYTF
j_gene: TRBJ2-1; abundance: few; v_gene: TRBV5-6; d_gene: TRBD1; CDR3nt: TGTGCCAGCAGCTTGGATGGGACAGGTCGGAATGAGCAGTTCTTC; CDR3aa: CASSLDGTGRNEQFF
j_gene: TRBJ1-2; abundance: .; v_gene: TRBV7-2; d_gene: .; CDR3nt: TGTGCCAGCAGCTTATTGTTAGGGGAGGGCTATGGCTACACCTTC; CDR3aa: CASSLLLGEGYGYTF
j_gene: TRBJ1-4; abundance: .; v_gene: TRBV19; d_gene: .; CDR3nt: TGTGCCAGTAGCCGACAAACTAATGAAAAACTGTTTTTT; CDR3aa: CASSRQTNEKLFF
j_gene: TRBJ1-2; abundance: .; v_gene: TRBV27; d_gene: .; CDR3nt: TGTGCCAGCAAGGCAGGGCAGAACTATGGCTACACCTTC; CDR3aa: CASKAGQNYGYTF
j_gene: TRBJ2-7; abundance: .; v_gene: TRBV4-3; d_gene: TRBD1; CDR3nt: TGCGCCAGCAGCCAAGGCGGACAGGGGGGATCCTACGAGCAGTACTTC; CDR3aa: CASSQGGQGGSYEQYF
j_gene: TRBJ2-5; abundance: few; v_gene: TRBV5-1; d_gene: .; CDR3nt: TGCGCCAGCAGCTTCGGACTCCAAGAGACCCAGTACTTC; CDR3aa: CASSFGLQETQYF
j_gene: TRBJ1-4; abundance: .; v_gene: TRBV3-1/TRBV3-2; d_gene: .; CDR3nt: TGTGCCAGCGGTCTAACGGAAAAACTGTTTTTT; CDR3aa: CASGLTEKLFF
j_gene: TRBJ2-3; abundance: .; v_gene: TRBV6-5; d_gene: .; CDR3nt: TGTGCCAGCAGTAACCCGGCAGATACGCAGTATTTT; CDR3aa: CASSNPADTQYF
j_gene: TRBJ2-7; abundance: .; v_gene: TRBV4-1; d_gene: TRBD1; CDR3nt: TGCGCCAGCAGCCAAAGGGACAGCTCCTACGAGCAGTACTTC; CDR3aa: CASSQRDSSYEQYF
j_gene: TRBJ2-7; abundance: .; v_gene: TRBV18; d_gene: TRBD1; CDR3nt: TGTGCCAGCTCACCACGAGGGGGCTCGTACGAGCAGTACTTC; CDR3aa: CASSPRGGSYEQYF
j_gene: TRBJ2-3; abundance: .; v_gene: TRBV24-1; d_gene: TRBD2; CDR3nt: TGTGCCACCAGTGATCCTAGCGGGAAACACAGTGTAGATACGCAGTATTTT; CDR3aa: CATSDPSGKHSVDTQYF
j_gene: TRBJ1-6; abundance: .; v_gene: TRBV10-3; d_gene: TRBD1; CDR3nt: TGTGCCGCCTGCGACAGGGGCAATTCACCCCTCCACTTT; CDR3aa: CAACDRGNSPLHF
j_gene: TRBJ1-1; abundance: .; v_gene: TRBV5-1; d_gene: TRBD1; CDR3nt: TGCGCCAGCAGCGCAGGGGGAGTCTTGACTGAAGCTTTCTTT; CDR3aa: CASSAGGVLTEAFF
j_gene: TRBJ1-2; abundance: once; v_gene: TRBV28; d_gene: TRBD1; CDR3nt: TGTGCCAGCAGTTCGGCCGGACAGGGGGCTAACTATGGCTACACCTTC; CDR3aa: CASSSAGQGANYGYTF
j_gene: TRBJ2-7; abundance: .; v_gene: TRBV30; d_gene: .; CDR3nt: TGTGCCTGGAAAATTTCGTCATCGGGGGCCTACGAGCAGTACTTC; CDR3aa: CAWKISSSGAYEQYF
j_gene: TRBJ1-1; abundance: .; v_gene: TRBV19; d_gene: .; CDR3nt: TGTGCCAGTCGCTCTTCGGGACTGTCGAACACTGAAGCTTTCTTT; CDR3aa: CASRSSGLSNTEAFF
j_gene: TRBJ1-5; abundance: .; v_gene: TRBV21-1; d_gene: .; CDR3nt: TGTGCCAGCAGCAAAGAGGGGGCACAGGTCAATCAGCCCCAGCATTTT; CDR3aa: CASSKEGAQVNQPQHF
j_gene: TRBJ2-1; abundance: once; v_gene: TRBV9; d_gene: .; CDR3nt: TGTGCCAGCAGCGTCGAAACAGGCTACAATGAGCAGTTCTTC; CDR3aa: CASSVETGYNEQFF
j_gene: TRBJ1-4; abundance: .; v_gene: TRBV15; d_gene: .; CDR3nt: TGTGCCACCAGCAGAGAGAACCTCGGGGTTGAAAAACTGTTTTTT; CDR3aa: CATSRENLGVEKLFF
j_gene: TRBJ2-7; abundance: few; v_gene: TRBV7-8; d_gene: TRBD2; CDR3nt: TGTGCCAGCAGCTTAGACCTAGCGGGGGGGCGCGAGCAGTACTTC; CDR3aa: CASSLDLAGGREQYF
j_gene: TRBJ2-1; abundance: once; v_gene: TRBV28; d_gene: TRBD2; CDR3nt: TGTGCCAGCAGTTTCATAAGCGGGAGTAGGGATGAGCAGTTCTTC; CDR3aa: CASSFISGSRDEQFF
j_gene: TRBJ2-1; abundance: .; v_gene: TRBV28; d_gene: .; CDR3nt: TGTGCCAGCAATACCAGGGGTCCCAATGAGCAGTTCTTC; CDR3aa: CASNTRGPNEQFF
j_gene: TRBJ2-3; abundance: .; v_gene: TRBV15; d_gene: TRBD2; CDR3nt: TGTGCCACCCAGCGGGGGGGCACAGATACGCAGTATTTT; CDR3aa: CATQRGGTDTQYF
j_gene: TRBJ1-1; abundance: .; v_gene: TRBV19; d_gene: .; CDR3nt: TGTGCCAGCAGTGAAGCGCCGAACACTGAAGCTTTCTTT; CDR3aa: CASSEAPNTEAFF
j_gene: TRBJ2-7; abundance: .; v_gene: TRBV30; d_gene: TRBD2; CDR3nt: TGTGCCTGGAGTCTAGCGGGAGCTAGACGTTACGAGCAGTACTTC; CDR3aa: CAWSLAGARRYEQYF
j_gene: TRBJ2-7; abundance: .; v_gene: TRBV18; d_gene: TRBD2; CDR3nt: TGTGCCAGCTCACCGGGGACTAGCGGGACTGCGGAGCAGTACTTC; CDR3aa: CASSPGTSGTAEQYF
j_gene: TRBJ2-7; abundance: few; v_gene: TRBV29-1; d_gene: TRBD1; CDR3nt: TGCAGCGTCCTTGGACAGGGGAAATACGAGCAGTACTTC; CDR3aa: CSVLGQGKYEQYF
j_gene: TRBJ2-2; abundance: .; v_gene: TRBV6-5; d_gene: .; CDR3nt: TGTGCCACGCCCTGGACGGAGGGGTCAGGGGAGCTGTTTTTT; CDR3aa: CATPWTEGSGELFF
j_gene: TRBJ2-5; abundance: .; v_gene: TRBV15; d_gene: TRBD1; CDR3nt: TGTGCCACCAGCAGAGCCGGGACAGGGGAGGAGACCCAGTACTTC; CDR3aa: CATSRAGTGEETQYF
j_gene: TRBJ2-7; abundance: .; v_gene: TRBV7-9; d_gene: .; CDR3nt: TGTGCCAGCAGCTCGTCCTTTCTCCACGAGCAGTACTTC; CDR3aa: CASSSSFLHEQYF
j_gene: TRBJ2-7; abundance: .; v_gene: TRBV30; d_gene: TRBD1; CDR3nt: TGTGCCTGCCACCGGGACAGCCTAAGTTTTGACTCCTACGAGCAGTACTTC; CDR3aa: CACHRDSLSFDSYEQYF
j_gene: TRBJ2-2; abundance: .; v_gene: TRBV28; d_gene: TRBD1; CDR3nt: TGTGCCAGCAGTTTCACAGGGGTGCGGACCGGGGAGCTGTTTTTT; CDR3aa: CASSFTGVRTGELFF
j_gene: TRBJ1-2; abundance: few; v_gene: TRBV18; d_gene: .; CDR3nt: TGTGCCAGCTCACGGGACTCTAGGGGCTATGGCTACACCTTC; CDR3aa: CASSRDSRGYGYTF
j_gene: TRBJ2-7; abundance: .; v_gene: TRBV18; d_gene: .; CDR3nt: TGTGCCAGCTCAGTCGTACAGGGCTACGAGCAGTACTTC; CDR3aa: CASSVVQGYEQYF
j_gene: TRBJ1-4; abundance: .; v_gene: TRBV6-6; d_gene: .; CDR3nt: TGTGCCAGCAGTAGGAGGGCGGATGAAAAACTGTTTTTT; CDR3aa: CASSRRADEKLFF
j_gene: TRBJ1-5; abundance: .; v_gene: TRBV30; d_gene: .; CDR3nt: TGTGCCTGGAGTGTGGGGGGAGGGGATCAGCCCCAGCATTTT; CDR3aa: CAWSVGGGDQPQHF